This T cell receptor (beta chain) was observed in a study of glioma-infiltrating T cells after dendritic cell vaccination. Findings and caveats of the study: Survival was not directly related to TCR clonality in these patients.

None of the glioblastoma patients had an isocitrate dehydrogenase mutation. A word on this clone: Its target is unknown.

TCRdb's table, derived via immunoSEQ multiplex PCR, lists solely in-frame clones and lacks some. The data show over 80,000 clones, approximately 90% seen once. The length of the CDR3 is 11 residues. Germline V gene data show CDR1 as GTSNPN and CDR2 as SVGIG (reference sequence). This clonotype was sampled from a human donor with glioblastoma. This chain connects TRBV30 to TRBJ1-2; D may be TRBD1 (6 bases). The source was blood, collected before dendritic cell vaccination. The CDR3 bases are TGTGTCCACTCCAGGGGCGTGGGCTACACCTTC. Amino acids: CVHSRGVGYTF.